Listed below are T cell receptor beta chains from one sample, sequenced in a study of identical twins. MiXCR, run by TCRdb on the 5' RACE reads, gives a single entry per CDR3 protein. The sample holds approximately 600,000 distinct CDR3 sequences, around a tenth seen once. These same data were also listed under a study on yellow fever vaccine responses in identical twins.

The sequencing sample was made of PBMCs. The receptors derive from a woman aged 18-29 years in good health. The CDR3 runs from the conserved cysteine through the conserved F or W. The order of the fields is D gene, V gene, J gene, clone size, CDR3 DNA, CDR3 protein. D genes are given only for firm matches. Size tells how often a clone was seen (once, few, many) or the class of an expanded clone, and some rows leave it out.

.	TRBV4-2	TRBJ2-3	few	TGTGCCAGCAGCACAGGGGGGGGGCCTGATACGCAGTATTTT	CASSTGGGPDTQYF
TRBD2	TRBV7-9	TRBJ2-1	many	TGTGCCAGCAGCTTAGTAGAACTAGCGGGCTACAATGAGCAGTTCTTC	CASSLVELAGYNEQFF
.	TRBV18	TRBJ2-7	few	TGTGCCAGCTCACCTTCCGGGGCCTCGGATTACGAGCAGTACTTC	CASSPSGASDYEQYF
.	TRBV6-2/TRBV6-3	TRBJ2-1	.	TGTGCCATCCGGTCAGTCCCAAGCTCCTACAATGAGCAGTTCTTC	CAIRSVPSSYNEQFF
TRBD2	TRBV29-1	TRBJ2-1	many	TGCAGCGTTGATGCTAGCGGAAGCTCCTACAATGAGCAGTTCTTC	CSVDASGSSYNEQFF
TRBD2	TRBV7-2	TRBJ2-1	.	TGTGCCAGCAGCTCCCCTCCGGGACTAGCGACCTACAATGAGCAGTTCTTC	CASSSPPGLATYNEQFF
TRBD1	TRBV4-3	TRBJ2-2	many	TGCGCCAGCAGCCCCCAGGCAGGGGGCCTCACCGGGGAGCTGTTTTTT	CASSPQAGGLTGELFF
TRBD1	TRBV6-1	TRBJ2-7	many	TGTGCCAGCAGTAGGCCCGGGACAGGGGATTACGAGCAGTACTTC	CASSRPGTGDYEQYF
.	TRBV3-1	TRBJ2-3	many	TGTGCCAGCAGCCAAGACCCTAGGGGTTCCTATACGCAGTATTTT	CASSQDPRGSYTQYF
.	TRBV2	TRBJ2-4	.	TGTGCCAGCAGTGAATCAGTGTTTCAAACTCTAGCCAAAAACATTCAGTACTTC	CASSESVFQTLAKNIQYF
.	TRBV5-1	TRBJ2-7	many	TGCGCCAGCACGGGACACAGCTACGAGCAGTACTTC	CASTGHSYEQYF
.	TRBV19	TRBJ2-7	many	TGCGCCAGCAGTACGGGCTCCTACGAGCAGTACTTC	CASSTGSYEQYF
.	TRBV7-6	TRBJ2-7	.	TGTGCCAGCAGCTTAGAACCGCTCAGGACGGTCGAGCAGTACTTC	CASSLEPLRTVEQYF
TRBD2	TRBV4-3	TRBJ2-1	few	TGCGCCAGCAGCCAAGATGCTAGCGGGAACAATGAGCAGTTCTTC	CASSQDASGNNEQFF
TRBD1	TRBV5-8	TRBJ2-3	.	TGTGCCAGCAGCCCGGGGGACAGGAGCACAGATACGCAGTATTTT	CASSPGDRSTDTQYF
TRBD2	TRBV20-1	TRBJ2-7	few	TGCAGTGCTAGAGATCAGCCTAGCGGGAGGTCCCTTCCCGCCTACGAGCAGTACTTC	CSARDQPSGRSLPAYEQYF
.	TRBV12-3/TRBV12-4	TRBJ2-1	many	TGTGCCAGCAGTTGGGGGCCCAGGAGCGGGGAGTTACAGTTCTTC	CASSWGPRSGELQFF
.	TRBV29-1	TRBJ2-2	few	TGCATCGTGGACAGAGTGAACACCGGGGAGCTGTTTTTT	CIVDRVNTGELFF
.	TRBV4-3	TRBJ2-1	.	TGCGCCAGCAGCCAAGATAGGGGAAGGGGGGCAAATGAGCAGTTCTTC	CASSQDRGRGANEQFF
TRBD1	TRBV4-3	TRBJ2-7	few	TGCGCCAGCAGCCAAGATAGGGGACAGGCTTACGAGCAGTACTTC	CASSQDRGQAYEQYF
TRBD2	TRBV6-2/TRBV6-3	TRBJ2-1	.	TGTGCCAGCAGTTACGCTCGGGGGGATGTGAGGTATGAGCAGTTCTTC	CASSYARGDVRYEQFF
.	TRBV4-3	TRBJ1-1	few	TGCGCCAGCAGCCAAGATTTGGGGTACACTGAAGCTTTCTTT	CASSQDLGYTEAFF
.	TRBV5-1	TRBJ2-2	many	TGCGCCAGCAGCTTGCACAGCGATGTGCTGACCGGGGAGCTGTTTTTT	CASSLHSDVLTGELFF
.	TRBV4-2	TRBJ2-3	few	TGTGCCAGCAGCCAAGAGGTGGGGCAAACAGATACGCAGTATTTT	CASSQEVGQTDTQYF
.	TRBV29-1	TRBJ2-1	.	TGCAGCGTTGAGGGGAAGAGCTCCTACAATGAGCAGTTCTTC	CSVEGKSSYNEQFF
.	TRBV7-6	TRBJ2-3	.	TGTGCCAGCAGCTTAGCGTGGGGAATGACAGATACGCAGTATTTT	CASSLAWGMTDTQYF
.	TRBV5-1	TRBJ2-2	few	TGCGCCAGCAGCAATCGGGGGGCGAATACCGGGGAGCTGTTTTTT	CASSNRGANTGELFF
.	TRBV24-1	TRBJ2-2	many	TGTGCCACCAGTGGGACCTTGGGCGTCCGCGGGGAGCTGTTTTTT	CATSGTLGVRGELFF
TRBD1	TRBV29-1	TRBJ2-1	many	TGCAGCGCCGGGACAGGGGGAATGGATGAGCAGTTCTTC	CSAGTGGMDEQFF
.	TRBV5-1	TRBJ2-7	.	TGCGCCAGCAGTTTGGCGGCAGGTTCCCCCTACGAGCAGTACTTC	CASSLAAGSPYEQYF
TRBD1	TRBV7-9	TRBJ2-2	.	TGTGCCAGCAGCACCCAGGACAGGGTGTACACCGGGGAGCTGTTTTTT	CASSTQDRVYTGELFF
TRBD2	TRBV11-2	TRBJ2-5	.	TGTGCCAGCAGCTTAGTCACGGGAGGGATGGAGACCCAGTACTTC	CASSLVTGGMETQYF
.	TRBV4-3	TRBJ2-1	many	TGCGCCAGCAGCCAAGATGGAGCGAGGAGCTCCTACAATGAGCAGTTCTTC	CASSQDGARSSYNEQFF
TRBD2	TRBV6-5	TRBJ2-7	many	TGTGCCAGCAGTTACCCCGGGAGGAGCTCCTACGAGCAGTACTTC	CASSYPGRSSYEQYF
TRBD1	TRBV6-1	TRBJ2-7	few	TGTGCCAGCAGACCCGGACAGGGGGCAGAGTACGAGCAGTACTTC	CASRPGQGAEYEQYF
.	TRBV7-9	TRBJ2-1	few	TGTGCCAGCAGCGGGGAACCCTCCTACAATGAGCAGTTCTTC	CASSGEPSYNEQFF
.	TRBV14	TRBJ1-2	few	TGTGCCAGCAGCCCTTCTCGAAGAGGGGGCTATGGCTACACCTTC	CASSPSRRGGYGYTF
TRBD1	TRBV29-1	TRBJ2-2	many	TGCAGCGTGGACAGGGGGGCCGGGGAGCTGTTTTTT	CSVDRGAGELFF
.	TRBV6-2/TRBV6-3	TRBJ2-1	few	TGTGCCAGCAGAGGGACCATCTCCTACAATGAGCAGTTCTTC	CASRGTISYNEQFF
.	TRBV20-1	TRBJ2-7	many	TGCAGTGCTAGCGGAGCCAACTACGAGCAGTACTTC	CSASGANYEQYF
TRBD1	TRBV5-6	TRBJ1-2	few	TGTGCCAGCAGCCCAAGGGACAGGGGGCTTGGCTACACCTTC	CASSPRDRGLGYTF
.	TRBV7-9	TRBJ2-3	many	TGTGCCAGCAGCTTAGTCCCCGCAGATACGCAGTATTTT	CASSLVPADTQYF
TRBD2	TRBV25-1	TRBJ2-1	few	TGTGCCAGCAGTGACCCAGAGTCTGCGGGGGGGCAGGAGCAGTTCTTC	CASSDPESAGGQEQFF
.	TRBV25-1	TRBJ2-5	many	TGTGCCAGCAGAGGGCAGGTGGAGACCCAGTACTTC	CASRGQVETQYF
.	TRBV29-1	TRBJ1-5	many	TGCAGCGTTGGGACAGCTCACAATCAGCCCCAGCATTTT	CSVGTAHNQPQHF
.	TRBV10-3	TRBJ2-3	.	TGTGCCATAGGGATAGGGGGGACTAGCACAGATACGCAGTATTTT	CAIGIGGTSTDTQYF
TRBD2	TRBV12-3/TRBV12-4	TRBJ2-7	many	TGTGCCAGCAGTGGGACTAGCGGGAGGGCTGTAAACGAGCAGTACTTC	CASSGTSGRAVNEQYF
.	TRBV11-2	TRBJ1-6	few	TGTGCCAGCAGCGGAGACAGGATGGAACCCCTCCACTTT	CASSGDRMEPLHF
TRBD2	TRBV6-2/TRBV6-3	TRBJ2-1	.	TGTGCCAGCAGGGGAGGGTTCGACTTGAGCTCCTACAATGAGCAGTTCTTC	CASRGGFDLSSYNEQFF
TRBD2	TRBV30	TRBJ2-7	.	TGTGCCTGGAGTGTATCCGGGGGGTCCTACGAGCAGTACTTC	CAWSVSGGSYEQYF